A selection of T cell receptor beta chains follows, all from one sample in a study of PD-1 blockade in classical Hodgkin lymphoma. Clones were sequenced by immunoSEQ multiplex PCR, and TCRdb holds only the in-frame ones, with some missing. Among approximately 19,000 clones listed, roughly 90% were seen once. This material consisted of CD8+ T cells from blood, taken before the fourth cycle of nivolumab. These receptors were obtained from a human donor with classical Hodgkin lymphoma. Both conserved end residues are part of each CDR3. D genes are given only for firm matches. Clone size appears in some rows only: once, few, many, or a class for an expanded clone.

TRBJ1-2 . . TRBV5-4 TGTGCCAGCAGTCCTTCCGGGGTCGGCTACACCTTC CASSPSGVGYTF
TRBJ2-7 once . TRBV19 TGTGCCAGAACCGACGAGCAGTACTTC CARTDEQYF
TRBJ2-2 . . TRBV27 TGTGCCAGCAGTTGGGCGGCGAACACCGGGGAGCTGTTTTTT CASSWAANTGELFF
TRBJ2-2 . . TRBV5-8 TGTGCCAGCAGCTACCTAAACGGGAGAATCGGGGAGCTGTTTTTT CASSYLNGRIGELFF
TRBJ2-7 . . TRBV28 TGTGCCAGCAGTTCGACAGTCAACCCCCTGGGATTAAACCTCTACGAGCAGTACTTC CASSSTVNPLGLNLYEQYF
TRBJ2-7 . . TRBV6-6 TGTGCCAGCACCTTCACGTCCGGACAAGTCTACTACGAGCAGTACTTC CASTFTSGQVYYEQYF
TRBJ1-1 . . TRBV6-4 TGTGCCAGTTCACAGGGGAACACTGAAGCTTTCTTT CASSQGNTEAFF
TRBJ2-2 . TRBD1 TRBV15 TGTGCCACCAGCACTGGCCATTCCGGGACAGGGGTAAATAATCCCGGGGAGCTGTTTTTT CATSTGHSGTGVNNPGELFF
TRBJ2-7 . . TRBV12-5 TGTGCTAGTGGTTTTCTTTCTCTCACCGCTGGGGGTCGCTACGAGCAGTACTTC CASGFLSLTAGGRYEQYF
TRBJ1-1 . . TRBV27 TGTGCCAGCAGTTTAACATTAGGGGCCAACACTGAAGCTTTCTTT CASSLTLGANTEAFF
TRBJ2-7 . . TRBV7-6 TGTGCCAGCAGCTTAGCCGGGGCAAACCCCAACTACGAGCAGTACTTC CASSLAGANPNYEQYF
TRBJ1-1 . . TRBV7-3 TGTGCCAGCAGCTTCTACCGGGGCCCCATCACTGAAGCTTTCTTT CASSFYRGPITEAFF
TRBJ1-2 . TRBD1 TRBV7-2 TGTGCCACCCGCGGGGGGTTCGACAGGGGGGATGGCTACACCTTC CATRGGFDRGDGYTF
TRBJ2-3 . . TRBV7-2 TGTGCCAGCAGCTTACGGGCCCTCGGGTGGCGCACAGATACGCAGTATTTT CASSLRALGWRTDTQYF
TRBJ2-7 once . TRBV6-1 TGTGCCAGCAGTGGAACGGTCGGGCCGGTACACGAGCAGTACTTC CASSGTVGPVHEQYF
TRBJ2-7 . . TRBV4-2 TGTGCCAGCAGCCACGGCCCTTACGAGCAGTACTTC CASSHGPYEQYF
TRBJ1-4 . TRBD1 TRBV27 TGTGCCAGCAGCCGAGGGGGCCAGAGTGAAAAACTGTTTTTT CASSRGGQSEKLFF
TRBJ2-7 . . TRBV10-1 TGCGCCAGCAGTGACGGGTACTCCTACGAGCAGTACTTC CASSDGYSYEQYF
TRBJ2-7 . . TRBV7-6 TGTGCCAGCAGCTTGGGGCAGGACTCCTACGAGCAGTACTTC CASSLGQDSYEQYF
TRBJ1-1 . . TRBV9 TGTGCCAGCAGCGTAGCGGGGGCCGTACAGAACACTGAAGCTTTCTTT CASSVAGAVQNTEAFF
TRBJ1-5 few . TRBV19 TGTGCCAGTAGATGGGACCACGGTAATCAGCCCCAGCATTTT CASRWDHGNQPQHF
TRBJ2-5 . . TRBV7-9 TGTGCCAGCAGCTTAGATTGGCTAGACCCAAAGACCCAGTACTTC CASSLDWLDPKTQYF
TRBJ2-1 . . TRBV10-1 TGCGCCAGCAGTGTAATGGAGTACAATGAGCAGTTCTTC CASSVMEYNEQFF
TRBJ2-1 . TRBD2 TRBV6-6 TGTGCCAGCAGTTACTCCGGGACTACGCACTACAATGAGCAGTTCTTC CASSYSGTTHYNEQFF
TRBJ2-5 . . TRBV7-9 TGTGCCAGCAACCCGAGTCCCTGGGAGACCCAGTACTTC CASNPSPWETQYF
TRBJ2-7 . TRBD1 TRBV14 TGTGCCAGCAGGCGCAGGGACAGGGCATTTGGATTGGACTTC CASRRRDRAFGLDF
TRBJ2-7 . . TRBV27 TGTGCCAGCAGTGACAGTCCGAGTCCCTACGAGCAGTACTTC CASSDSPSPYEQYF
TRBJ1-2 . . TRBV5-4 TGTGCCAGCAGCAACGAAGGGACACGTTATGGCTACACCTTC CASSNEGTRYGYTF
TRBJ2-7 . . TRBV6-5 TGTGCCAGCAGTCTCGGGGGCCCAAACGAGCAGTACTTC CASSLGGPNEQYF